The 18 T cell receptor beta chains in this list originate from one sample, sequenced in a study of CD8+ T cells in alopecia areata. The sequencing template was cDNA reverse transcribed from extracted RNA. Generated by immunoSEQ multiplex PCR, the TCRdb table keeps only in-frame clones and is missing some. The sample consists of 200,000 to 250,000 clones, 50% to 75% of them appearing once. The treatment denotes: oral pan-JAK inhibitor, 5-10 mg twice daily. Source: CD4+ T cells sorted from blood, taken at week 4, from a patient treated with tofacitinib. The source of these receptors is a human donor with alopecia areata.

The chain has TRBV27 and TRBJ1-1, with D possibly TRBD1 on 6 matching bases. The germline V gene has CDR1 MNHEY and CDR2 SMNVEV (reference sequence). Trimming shortened V by 6 bases and J by 4 bases, and 15 bases separated the two germline ends. The CDR3 is made up of 14 amino acids. CDR3 sequence (DNA): TGTGCCAGCAGCCAAAAGGGGGGAGGCACTGAAGCTTTCTTT. It yields the protein CASSQKGGGTEAFF.

The chain joins TRBV5-1 to TRBJ2-7; 9 nucleotides match TRBD1. The CDR3 extends over 14 amino acids. J gave up 5 bases and V 2 bases, and 5 bases lay outside the gene matches. Germline CDR1 SGHRS, CDR2 YFSETQ. CDR3 in DNA: TGCGCCAGCAGCTTCCGGGACAGGGAGGACGAGCAGTACTTC. Protein sequence: CASSFRDREDEQYF.

The rearrangement links TRBV7-2 to TRBJ2-7; 9 bases match TRBD2. This CDR3 contains 15 residues. The V gene's germline CDR1 is SGHTA and CDR2 FQGNSA. V lost 1 base and J lost 0; bases outside the gene matches: 1. Written as DNA, the CDR3 is TGTGCCAGCAGCTTAGTAGCGGGGGACTCCTACGAGCAGTACTTC. It specifies CASSLVAGDSYEQYF.

The rearrangement links TRBV7-2 to TRBJ1-4, with TRBD1 as a possible D gene (5 bases). V lost 7 bases to trimming and J lost 8 bases, with 14 bases between them. The CDR3 runs 13 residues. The germline V gene encodes CDR1 SGHTA and CDR2 FQGNSA. CDR3 protein: CASTSVGGEKLFF. CDR3 nucleotides: TGTGCCAGCACCTCCGTTGGGGGAGAAAAACTGTTTTTT.

The rearrangement links TRBV7-6 to TRBJ1-5; D might be TRBD1 (6 bases). V lost 1 base and J 3 bases, leaving 19 bases between the germline ends. Germline V gene data show CDR1 as SGHVS and CDR2 as FNYEAQ. This CDR3 region has 18 residues. The CDR3 is CASSLVAGTHTPNQPQHF. The CDR3 DNA sequence: TGTGCCAGCAGCTTAGTGGCGGGGACACATACCCCCAATCAGCCCCAGCATTTT.

The rearrangement links TRBV6-5 to TRBJ2-7; 8 bases map to TRBD1. The CDR3 consists of 15 residues. V lost 6 bases, J lost 5 bases, and 12 bases stayed unmatched. In germline, CDR1 is MNHEY, CDR2 SVGAGI. CDR3 loop: CASRGSLDRANEQYF. DNA of the CDR3: TGTGCCAGCAGAGGGTCGCTGGACAGGGCCAACGAGCAGTACTTC.

The chain couples TRBV9 to TRBJ1-1; weak D call: TRBD1 (6 bases). The CDR3 runs to 14 residues. CDR1 SGDLS and CDR2 YYNGEE come from the germline V gene. Trimming stripped 7 bases from V and 0 bases from J, with 13 bases between. The CDR3 DNA is TGTGCCAGCCGGTCAGGGGTTATGAACACTGAAGCTTTCTTT. This gives the protein CASRSGVMNTEAFF.

Concerning this clone itself: Other DNA sequences in the sample encode the same CDR3. The CDR3 sequence is CSVGQMNTEAFF. The CDR3 nucleotides are TGCAGCGTTGGGCAAATGAACACTGAAGCTTTCTTT. The chain employs TRBV29-1 and TRBJ1-1; D gene unclear. Germline V gene lookup returns CDR1 SQVTM and CDR2 ANQGSEA. V was trimmed by 4 bases and J by 0 bases, leaving 6 bases between them. The CDR3 covers 12 residues.

The rearrangement links TRBV28 to TRBJ2-1; TRBD2 might be the D (6 bases). V lost 3 bases and J 8 bases, leaving 8 bases between the germline ends. Germline-derived CDR1 and CDR2 are MDHEN and SYDVKM. The CDR3 runs to 12 residues. The CDR3 spells CASSLAGYEQFF. The CDR3 nucleotides are TGTGCCAGCAGTTTGGCGGGATATGAGCAGTTCTTC. Together with reference TRBV28 and TRBJ2-1, the CDR3 gives the full variable domain: DVKVTQSSRYLVKRTGEKVFLECVQDMDHENMFWYRQDPGLGLRLIYFSYDVKMKEKGDIPEGYSVSREKKERFSLILESASTNQTSMYLCASSLAGYEQFFGPGTRLTVL.

This clone turned up a few times. The chain has TRBV7-8 and TRBJ2-1, with D perhaps matching TRBD1 or TRBD2 (7 bases each). This CDR3 region has 16 residues. The germline V gene has CDR1 SGHVS and CDR2 FQNEAQ. Trimming removed 3 bases at V and 5 bases at J, with 17 bases between. The CDR3 loop reads CASSLEGAAGHNEQFF. CDR3 bases: TGTGCCAGCAGCTTGGAGGGGGCAGCGGGACACAATGAGCAGTTCTTC. The full variable domain, with the rest looked up from reference TRBV7-8 and TRBJ2-1, is GAGVSQSPRYKVAKRGQDVALRCDPISGHVSLFWYQQALGQGPEFLTYFQNEAQLDKSGLPSDRFFAERPEGSVSTLKIQRTQQEDSAVYLCASSLEGAAGHNEQFFGPGTRLTVL.

The rearrangement joins TRBV10-3 to TRBJ2-5; 8 bases agree with TRBD1. The CDR3 covers 15 residues. Germline V gene data show CDR1 as ENHRY and CDR2 as SYGVKD. J gave up 1 base and V 5 bases, and 6 bases lay outside the gene matches. The CDR3 DNA reads TGTGCCATCAGTTGGACAGGGTCGTCCCAAGAGACCCAGTACTTC. Encoded protein: CAISWTGSSQETQYF.

J is TRBJ1-2 and V is TRBV4-3; D remains ambiguous. Germline CDR1 LGHNA, CDR2 YSLEER. CDR3 size: 13 residues. V was trimmed by 0 bases and J by 8 bases, leaving 10 bases between them. This CDR3 reads CASSQDYPGGYTF. CDR3 sequence (DNA): TGCGCCAGCAGCCAAGATTACCCTGGGGGCTACACCTTC.

This clone was detected a few times. V usage is TRBV15 and J usage is TRBJ2-2, with 9 bases matching TRBD1. CDR1 and CDR2 (germline): LNHNV, YYDKDF (reference sequence). The CDR3 has 15 residues. With 0 bases clipped from V and 7 bases from J, the junction kept 3 bases outside the gene matches. CDR3 protein: CATSREQGAIGELFF. The DNA for the CDR3 is TGTGCCACCAGCAGAGAACAGGGGGCTATCGGGGAGCTGTTTTTT.

This clone was seen once. The V call is TRBV7-8, the J call TRBJ2-1; 12 nucleotides line up with TRBD2. This CDR3 comprises 17 residues. In germline, CDR1 is SGHVS, CDR2 FQNEAQ. The junction had 15 bases not matched to a gene; V was cut back by 5 bases and J by 10 bases. The CDR3 spells CASSPSPLAGGPKEQFF. The CDR3 region has the DNA TGTGCCAGCAGCCCGTCCCCCCTAGCGGGGGGGCCAAAGGAGCAGTTCTTC.

J is TRBJ2-5 and V is TRBV21-1. TRBV21-1 counts as a pseudogene. This CDR3 is 14 amino acids long. CDR3 DNA: TGTGCCAGCAGCAAAGATGCCCACCAAGAGACCCAGTACTTC. Translated: CASSKDAHQETQYF.

The rearrangement uses TRBV6-5 and TRBJ2-5; no definite D call. Trimming left V 5 bases short and J 3 bases short, with 16 bases between. The CDR3 consists of 15 residues. Germline-derived CDR1 and CDR2 are MNHEY and SVGAGI. The CDR3 region has the DNA TGTGCCAGCAGTCTCCACTTTACCTCCGAAGAGACCCAGTACTTC. It is translated as CASSLHFTSEETQYF.

This clone was counted a single time. The same CDR3 also results from other DNA sequences found in this sample. V usage is TRBV30 and J usage is TRBJ1-5, with D possibly TRBD1 on 5 matching bases. The V gene's germline CDR1 is GTSNPN and CDR2 SVGIG (reference sequence). Trimming stripped 0 bases from V and 3 bases from J, with 6 bases between. This CDR3 is built from 13 residues. The CDR3 spells CAWSVGDNQPQHF. The CDR3 DNA reads as TGTGCCTGGAGTGTAGGGGACAATCAGCCCCAGCATTTT.

The CDR3 DNA reads TGTGCCAGCAGCGACAGGGTTCTCGGGCAGTTCTTC. As protein: CASSDRVLGQFF. The V call is TRBV6-5, the J call TRBJ2-1; 7 bases align to TRBD1. This CDR3 spans 12 amino acids. Trimming cost V 6 bases and J 12 bases; bases outside gene matches: 8. The germline gives CDR1 MNHEY, CDR2 SVGAGI.